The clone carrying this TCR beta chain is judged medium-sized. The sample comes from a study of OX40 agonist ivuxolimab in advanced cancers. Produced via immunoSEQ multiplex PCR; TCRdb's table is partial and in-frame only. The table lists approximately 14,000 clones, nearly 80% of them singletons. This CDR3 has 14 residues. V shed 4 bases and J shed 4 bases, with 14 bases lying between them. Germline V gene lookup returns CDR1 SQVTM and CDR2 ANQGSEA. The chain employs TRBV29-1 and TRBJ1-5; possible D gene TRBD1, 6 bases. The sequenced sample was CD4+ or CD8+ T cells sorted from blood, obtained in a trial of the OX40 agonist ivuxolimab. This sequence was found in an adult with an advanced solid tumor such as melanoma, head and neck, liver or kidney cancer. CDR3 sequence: CSVGGGELNQPQHF. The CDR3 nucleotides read TGCAGCGTTGGAGGGGGGGAATTAAATCAGCCCCAGCATTTT.